One and the same sample provided the 28 T cell receptor beta chains below, sequenced in a study of blood T cell repertoires in COVID-19. The data were produced by immunoSEQ multiplex PCR, yet TCRdb's version contains in-frame clones alone and is incomplete. This table has about 100,000 clones, about nine tenths appearing once. Material for sequencing was peripheral blood. These receptor sequences come from a human donor in a cohort sampled during active COVID-19.

This chain joins TRBV15 and TRBJ1-2, with TRBD1 as a possible D gene (5 bases). Trimming left V 6 bases short and J 8 bases short, with 16 bases between. CDR1 and CDR2 (germline): LNHNV, YYDKDF (reference sequence). CDR3 length: 13 residues. The CDR3 DNA sequence: TGTGCCACCAGTCCGGGGGGAATAGGAGGCTACACCTTC. Residues: CATSPGGIGGYTF.

The chain combines TRBV2 with TRBJ2-1; 9 nucleotides line up with TRBD2. The CDR3 is 16 residues long. Trimming took 7 bases from V and 7 from J; bases not matched to a gene: 14. Per germline, CDR1 SNHLY and CDR2 FYNNEI. In nucleotides, the CDR3 is TGTGCCAGCACCGAACGGGGTAGCGGGAGAACGAATGAGCAGTTCTTC. Amino acids: CASTERGSGRTNEQFF.

The V gene is TRBV4-1, the J gene TRBJ1-1, with D perhaps TRBD1 (6 bases). V lost 4 bases, J lost 4 bases, and 19 bases lay in between. This CDR3 is 16 amino acids long. The V gene's germline CDR1 is MGHRA and CDR2 YSYEKL. The CDR3 loop reads CASSRLGGGRATEAFF. CDR3 in DNA: TGCGCCAGCAGCCGTCTCGGCGGGGGGCGAGCCACTGAAGCTTTCTTT.

V is TRBV4-1 and J is TRBJ2-1; possible D gene TRBD2, 5 bases. The length of the CDR3 is 15 residues. Germline V gene lookup returns CDR1 MGHRA and CDR2 YSYEKL. Between the trimmed V and J ends, which lost 4 bases and 0 bases, there was a span of 10 bases. As DNA, the CDR3 is TGCGCCAGCAGCCTGGTGGGAGACTCCTACAATGAGCAGTTCTTC. It translates to CASSLVGDSYNEQFF.

The chain uses TRBV5-6 and TRBJ2-3; 7 positions match TRBD2. CDR1 is SGHDT and CDR2 is YYEEEE in the germline V gene. V was pared by 0 bases and J by 0 bases, with 7 bases of the junction left unmatched. This CDR3 is 17 amino acids long. The CDR3 DNA reads as TGTGCCAGCAGCTTGGTAAGGGACTACATTAGCACAGATACGCAGTATTTT. This sequence encodes CASSLVRDYISTDTQYF.

The V call is TRBV12-3 or TRBV12-4, the J call TRBJ2-2, with 8 bases fitting TRBD1. The CDR3 length is 13 residues. Unmatched junction bases numbered 3, after V lost 4 bases and J lost 8 bases. The CDR3 sequence: CASSSWTGGELFF. The CDR3 DNA reads TGTGCCAGCAGTTCCTGGACAGGGGGGGAGCTGTTTTTT.

CDR3 sequence reads: CASSPTQGLSYGYTF. DNA of the CDR3: TGCGCCAGCAGCCCAACTCAGGGGCTTTCCTATGGCTACACCTTC. The chain couples TRBV5-1 to TRBJ1-2; tentative D call: TRBD1 (6 bases). The CDR3 spans 15 residues. The V end was cut by 4 bases, the J end by 4 bases, with 17 bases between. Germline V gene lookup returns CDR1 SGHRS and CDR2 YFSETQ.

J is TRBJ2-3 and V is TRBV11-1, with D unresolved. Germline lookup yields CDR1 SGHAT and CDR2 FQDESV (reference sequence). This CDR3 has 15 amino acids. The V gene lost 4 bases and the J gene lost 2 bases, with 13 bases spanning the gap. CDR3 DNA sequence: TGTGCCAGCAGCTCTCGCGGTAGAGACACAGATACGCAGTATTTT. Its translation: CASSSRGRDTDTQYF. The full variable domain, in which reference TRBV11-1 and TRBJ2-3 provide the parts outside the CDR3, is EAEVAQSPRYKITEKSQAVAFWCDPISGHATLYWYRQILGQGPELLVQFQDESVVDDSQLPKDRFSAERLKGVDSTLKIQPAELGDSAMYLCASSSRGRDTDTQYFGPGTRLTVL.

This rearrangement joins TRBV5-3 to TRBJ2-5, with TRBD2 matching 13 bases. TRBV5-3 is recorded as an ORF, its role being uncertain. CDR3 size: 17 residues. V shed 4 bases and J 0 bases; nucleotides not matched to a gene: 6. CDR3 region: CARSPGLAGVYQETQYF. The CDR3 DNA sequence: TGTGCCAGAAGCCCCGGACTAGCGGGGGTTTACCAAGAGACCCAGTACTTC.

The J gene is TRBJ2-5, the V gene TRBV14, with D maybe TRBD1 (6 bases). The CDR3 spans 15 residues. V gave up 0 bases and J gave up 0 bases, with 8 bases separating them. CDR1 is SGHDN, CDR2 FVKESK, per germline. This CDR3 reads CASSQEGTNQETQYF. CDR3 in DNA: TGTGCCAGCAGCCAAGAGGGGACAAACCAAGAGACCCAGTACTTC.

The J gene is TRBJ2-5, the V gene TRBV5-1, with 7 bases that match TRBD2. CDR1 SGHRS and CDR2 YFSETQ come from the germline V gene. Trimming cost V 3 bases and J 2 bases; bases outside gene matches: 4. The CDR3 is 14 amino acids. CDR3 in DNA: TGCGCCAGCAGCTGGAGCGGGGATCAAGAGACCCAGTACTTC. Encoded protein: CASSWSGDQETQYF.

This clone was picked up a small number of times. The chain has TRBV6-5 and TRBJ1-5; D is perhaps TRBD1 (5 bases). Germline CDR1 and CDR2: MNHEY and SVGAGI. Trimming cost V 2 bases and J 5 bases, with 13 bases left between them. The CDR3 contains 15 residues. CDR3 residues: CASSYTTGSDQPQHF. The CDR3 bases are TGTGCCAGCAGTTACACAACAGGATCTGATCAGCCCCAGCATTTT.

This chain links TRBV12-5 with TRBJ2-5; 11 bases fit TRBD2. Germline-derived CDR1 and CDR2 are LGHNT and FRNRAP. Germline trimming cut 0 bases from V and 5 bases from J; bases unmatched to any gene: 11. CDR3 size: 18 residues. CDR3: CASGLVSGGASSGETQYF. The CDR3 bases are TGTGCTAGTGGTTTGGTTAGCGGGGGGGCTTCAAGCGGGGAGACCCAGTACTTC.

The V call is TRBV19, the J call TRBJ2-7; 10 bases are a match to TRBD1. The trim removed 9 bases at V and 7 bases at J, leaving 9 bases unmatched. CDR1 and CDR2 (germline): LNHDA, SQIVND (reference sequence). The CDR3 has 13 amino acids. Here the CDR3 DNA reads TGTGCCAGCAAAGGGACAGGGGCAATGGAGCAGTACTTC. Translating it yields CASKGTGAMEQYF.

This clone was observed once. The chain recombines TRBV3-1 (or the pseudogene TRBV3-2) with TRBJ2-7; tentatively, D is TRBD2 (5 bases). The germline gives CDR1 LGHDT, CDR2 YNNKEL (reference sequence). The CDR3 contains 14 residues. Trimming shortened V by 4 bases and J by 3 bases, and 13 bases separated the two germline ends. The CDR3 loop reads CASSPRLAGYEQYF. In DNA, the CDR3 is TGTGCCAGCAGCCCGCGGCTAGCCGGCTACGAGCAGTACTTC.

The rearrangement uses TRBV21-1 and TRBJ2-5; the table's D gene call, TRBD1, was not cross checked with the DNA. TRBV21-1 constitutes a pseudogene. The CDR3 totals 14 residues. The CDR3 sequence: CAGGQGRERATQYF. CDR3 coding DNA: TGTGCCGGCGGACAGGGGCGGGAGAGAGCGACCCAGTACTTC.

J is TRBJ2-1 and V is TRBV4-2, with a weak D call TRBD1 (5 bases). Germline CDR1 reads LGHNA; CDR2 reads YNFKEQ. This CDR3 region has 16 residues. The ends were cut back, 1 base at V and 9 bases at J, with 19 bases in the middle. Written as DNA, the CDR3 is TGTGCCAGCAGCCAAGTGAACGTAGGGGATTACGGTGAGCAGTTCTTC. Its protein is CASSQVNVGDYGEQFF.

The gene calls are TRBV19 and TRBJ1-5; no firm D call. The CDR3 consists of 12 residues. Trimming took 7 bases from V and 6 from J, leaving 10 bases between them. CDR1 is LNHDA, CDR2 SQIVND, per germline (reference sequence). The CDR3 spells CASNQHPQPQHF. The CDR3 region has the DNA TGTGCCAGTAATCAACACCCTCAGCCCCAGCATTTT.

The chain couples TRBV5-4 to TRBJ2-4; possible D gene TRBD1, 6 bases. Germline CDR1 SGHNT, CDR2 YYREEE (reference sequence). CDR3 length: 13 amino acids. Between the trimmed V and J ends, which lost 6 bases and 6 bases, there was a span of 13 bases. The CDR3 sequence is CASTIRGGNIQYF. The CDR3 DNA follows: TGTGCCAGCACCATTCGAGGGGGAAACATTCAGTACTTC.

The chain has TRBV5-1 and TRBJ1-3, with a possible D match to TRBD1 (5 bases). This CDR3 spans 12 amino acids. CDR1 and CDR2 (germline): SGHRS, YFSETQ. The V end lost 4 bases, the J end lost 10 bases, and 12 bases lay between the germline ends. The CDR3: CASSTGEGTIYF. The CDR3 DNA is TGCGCCAGCAGCACGGGAGAGGGGACCATATATTTT.

In regard to this clone: This sequence may be a read error, since a much larger clone differs from it by one base. The gene calls are TRBV7-9 and TRBJ1-2, with TRBD1 identical over 9 bases. V lost 6 bases, J lost 3 bases, and 5 bases stayed unmatched. The CDR3 has 14 residues. From germline, CDR1 is SEHNR and CDR2 FQNEAQ (reference sequence). This CDR3 is CASSYGTGYYGYTF. The CDR3 nucleotides are TGTGCCAGCAGTTACGGGACAGGGTACTATGGCTACACCTTC.

The CDR3 region is CASSMTSGYEQYF. CDR3 DNA: TGCGCCAGCAGCATGACTAGCGGCTACGAGCAGTACTTC. The chain couples TRBV5-1 to TRBJ2-7, with 9 nucleotides matching TRBD2. With 4 bases clipped from V and 3 bases from J, the junction kept 2 bases outside the gene matches. This CDR3 spans 13 amino acids. Germline lookup yields CDR1 SGHRS and CDR2 YFSETQ.

This chain links TRBV7-9 with TRBJ1-1; D may be TRBD1 (6 bases). The germline CDR1 and CDR2 sequences are SEHNR and FQNEAQ (reference sequence). Trimming pared 0 bases from V and 0 bases from J, leaving 14 bases between. The CDR3 runs 17 residues. The CDR3 protein is CASSLAGDTMLNTEAFF. CDR3 in DNA: TGTGCCAGCAGCTTAGCGGGGGACACGATGTTGAACACTGAAGCTTTCTTT.

In this sample, this clone turned up once. V usage is TRBV11-2 and J usage is TRBJ2-7; 10 nucleotides align to TRBD2. The CDR3 spans 15 residues. Germline V gene sequence: CDR1 SGHAT, CDR2 FQNNGV. The V gene end was trimmed by 1 base and the J gene end by 1 base; junction bases not matched to a gene: 1. The CDR3: CASSLGTSGSYEQYF. The CDR3 coding sequence is TGTGCCAGCAGCTTAGGGACTAGCGGTTCCTACGAGCAGTACTTC.

The chain is built from TRBV9 and TRBJ1-1, with TRBD1 identical over 9 bases. CDR3 size: 13 residues. CDR1 is SGDLS and CDR2 is YYNGEE in the germline V gene. V gave up 0 bases and J gave up 7 bases; unmatched junction bases: 1. In nucleotides, the CDR3 is TGTGCCAGCAGCGTAGGGGGACAGGGTGAAGCTTTCTTT. As protein: CASSVGGQGEAFF.

The CDR3 bases are TGTGCCAGCAGCACCTGGGACAGGGAAGATTCACCCCTCCACTTT. Translating it yields CASSTWDREDSPLHF. The V gene is TRBV11-2, the J gene TRBJ1-6, with 9 bases matching TRBD1. J was trimmed by 8 bases and V by 5 bases; bases with no gene match: 7. CDR1 is SGHAT, CDR2 FQNNGV, per germline. The CDR3 is made up of 15 amino acids.

The rearrangement links TRBV9 to TRBJ1-1; D possibly corresponds to TRBD1 (6 bases). V lost 5 bases, J lost 0 bases, and 8 bases lay in between. The CDR3 runs 13 residues. Germline CDR1 reads SGDLS; CDR2 reads YYNGEE. In DNA, the CDR3 is TGTGCCAGCAGTGGGGGCATGAACACTGAAGCTTTCTTT. It codes for CASSGGMNTEAFF.

The genes are TRBV30 and TRBJ2-1; 8 nucleotides line up with TRBD1. Germline trimming cut 0 bases from V and 3 bases from J; bases unmatched to any gene: 4. This CDR3 contains 15 residues. Germline CDR1 and CDR2: GTSNPN and SVGIG (reference sequence). CDR3 protein: CAWSVGGTGYNEQFF. In DNA, the CDR3 is TGTGCCTGGAGTGTAGGCGGGACAGGCTACAATGAGCAGTTCTTC.